This T cell receptor (beta chain) was sequenced for a study of a mutant IDH1 vaccine in newly diagnosed glioma. General observations from the study: Patients showed vaccine-induced immune responses at a rate of approximately 95%.

To note about this clone: Its antigen is unidentified.

The time point here: baseline, week 1 (first vaccination visit). Treatment defined: pre-vaccination baseline after standard-of-care therapy. Produced via immunoSEQ multiplex PCR; TCRdb's table is partial and in-frame only. The sample includes tens of thousands of clones, about four fifths of them seen just once. The V and J ends lost 4 bases and 2 bases respectively, with 15 bases between them. The CDR3 contains 16 residues. The germline V gene encodes CDR1 SGHNT and CDR2 YYREEE (reference sequence). The V and J genes are TRBV5-4 and TRBJ1-4; the D is unclear. The clonotype comes from a woman between 45 and 60 years old with glioma. The material sequenced was PBMCs, taken from a glioma patient treated with radiotherapy, temozolomide or both. CDR3 sequence reads: CASSPGKERTNEKLFF. As DNA, the CDR3 is TGTGCCAGCAGCCCTGGTAAGGAGAGGACTAATGAAAAACTGTTTTTT.